What follows describes a single T cell receptor (beta chain). Grouping used clinical history reported by participants in a survey and questionnaire. This CDR3 has 15 amino acids. V was trimmed by 1 base and J by 8 bases, leaving 15 bases between them. Germline V gives CDR1 SGHTA, CDR2 FQGTGA. The sample belongs to a study of blood T cell repertoires in COVID-19. Across the study: Italy, Spain and the United States were the sources of the convalescent and acute COVID-19 samples. PBMCs, B-cell-depleted T cells, or T cells were the source of the cDNA or gDNA that made up the material.

Authors' data handling: It was from reference gene primer amplification that nucleated cell counts were estimated. TCRdb keeps only in-frame clones here, not all; method: immunoSEQ multiplex PCR. The V and J calls and clone size are taken from that table; D and trimming were inferred from the DNA. The sample has roughly 230,000 clones, around nine tenths seen once. The sequencing sample was made of PBMCs or T cells enriched from blood (not recorded which). This clonotype originated in a woman aged 25 to 45 with acute COVID-19. V is TRBV7-3 and J is TRBJ1-3; D remains ambiguous. CDR3 protein: CASSLNPGQTDTIYF. Written as DNA, the CDR3 is TGTGCCAGCAGCTTAAACCCAGGTCAGACGGACACCATATATTTT.